These 5 T cell receptor beta chains were all obtained from the same sample, sequenced in a study of PD-1 blockade in mismatch repair-deficient tumors. Assay: immunoSEQ multiplex PCR; the TCRdb copy retains only in-frame clones and omits some. The profile covers 56,000 or so clones, with around 82% appearing a single time and 3% to 3.5% taken by the ten largest. The sample was peripheral blood, taken 4 weeks after starting pembrolizumab. The receptors were gathered from an adult with mismatch repair-deficient cancer.

This clone was observed a single time. The J gene is TRBJ2-3, the V gene TRBV7-2; 8 nucleotides line up with TRBD2. Per the germline V gene, CDR1 is SGHTA and CDR2 is FQGNSA. Trimming at V came to 1 base and at J to 2 bases, leaving 2 bases not matched to a gene. The CDR3 has 15 amino acids. The CDR3 DNA reads TGTGCCAGCAGCTTAGAACTAGCGGTCACAGATACGCAGTATTTT. It encodes CASSLELAVTDTQYF.

Only a few counts were recorded for this clone. The chain joins TRBV6-1 to TRBJ1-2; weak D call: TRBD1 (6 bases). The CDR3 consists of 12 residues. The germline V gene encodes CDR1 MNHNS and CDR2 SASEGT. V gave up 7 bases and J gave up 5 bases, with 11 bases separating them. For the CDR3, the DNA is TGTGCCAGCAATACAGGGCCATATGGCTACACCTTC. Translated, it gives CASNTGPYGYTF.

A few counts support this clone. J is TRBJ2-3 and V is TRBV7-2; D unresolved. V was cut by 2 bases and J by 6 bases, with 12 bases left in between. CDR3 length: 14 amino acids. Looked up from germline, CDR1 is SGHTA and CDR2 is FQGNSA. The chain's CDR3 is CASSLLLSGDTQYF. Written as DNA, the CDR3 is TGTGCCAGCAGCTTATTACTCTCCGGGGATACGCAGTATTTT.

The CDR3 sequence is CASSIDGGTEQFF. CDR3 bases: TGTGCCAGTAGTATAGATGGGGGGACTGAGCAGTTCTTC. The V call is TRBV19, the J call TRBJ2-1; TRBD2 might be the D (6 bases). The CDR3 sequence is 13 residues long. V shed 0 bases and J shed 9 bases, with 9 bases lying between them. The germline V gene has CDR1 LNHDA and CDR2 SQIVND (reference sequence).

In DNA form, the CDR3 reads TGTGCCAGCAGATACGCGCAGTTCGACAGCTATGGCTACACCTTC. It encodes CASRYAQFDSYGYTF. This sequence joins TRBV6-6 and TRBJ1-2; D perhaps matches TRBD1 (5 bases). The germline CDR1 and CDR2 sequences are MNHNY and SVGAGI (reference sequence). The CDR3 extends over 15 amino acids. V was pared by 6 bases and J by 4 bases, with 18 bases between.